This T cell receptor (beta chain) was documented in a study of OX40 agonist ivuxolimab in advanced cancers. Study-level background: Treatment received earlier with anti-PD-1, anti-PD-L1 or anti-CTLA-4 agents was allowed, and more than 35% had some.

The junction had 5 bases not matched to a gene; V was cut back by 4 bases and J by 6 bases. There are 13 residues in the CDR3. The germline gives CDR1 MDHEN, CDR2 SYDVKM. The repertoire was sequenced with immunoSEQ multiplex PCR; TCRdb's copy has only in-frame clones and lacks some. The sample lists roughly 90,000 clones, roughly 93% occurring once. This material consisted of CD4+ or CD8+ T cells sorted from blood, taken in a trial of the OX40 agonist ivuxolimab. The chain is built from TRBV28 and TRBJ2-7; 8 positions agree with TRBD1. The receptor was derived from an adult with an advanced solid tumor such as melanoma, head and neck, liver or kidney cancer. The CDR3: CASSSTGAGEQYF. As DNA, the CDR3 is TGTGCCAGCAGTTCGACAGGGGCGGGCGAGCAGTACTTC. Drawing the rest from reference TRBV28 and TRBJ2-7, the complete variable domain is DVKVTQSSRYLVKRTGEKVFLECVQDMDHENMFWYRQDPGLGLRLIYFSYDVKMKEKGDIPEGYSVSREKKERFSLILESASTNQTSMYLCASSSTGAGEQYFGPGTRLTVT.